The 30 T cell receptor beta chains in this list originate from one sample, sequenced in a study of T cells in tuberculosis. Data came from immunoSEQ multiplex PCR; TCRdb stores just in-frame clones and leaves some out. The sample holds roughly 35,000 clones, approximately 93% seen once. The sequenced sample was PBMCs. These receptor sequences come from a donor aged 5 to 30 with latent tuberculosis or without tuberculosis infection.

The J gene is TRBJ2-7, the V gene TRBV15, with 7 bases lining up with TRBD2. The V segment lost 3 bases and the J segment 1 base; nucleotides outside the gene matches: 3. The CDR3 contains 14 residues. Germline loops: CDR1 LNHNV, CDR2 YYDKDF (reference sequence). The CDR3 is CATSSGAGSYEQYF. As DNA, the CDR3 is TGTGCCACCAGCAGCGGAGCGGGGTCCTACGAGCAGTACTTC.

The chain links TRBV7-2 to TRBJ1-4; maybe TRBD1 (5 bases). The V and J ends lost 0 bases and 8 bases respectively, with 16 bases between them. Looked up from germline, CDR1 is SGHTA and CDR2 is FQGNSA. This CDR3 is 16 amino acids long. The CDR3 sequence: CASSLAGRDVGEKLFF. The CDR3 DNA reads TGTGCCAGCAGCTTAGCTGGCAGGGATGTGGGGGAAAAACTGTTTTTT.

DNA of the CDR3: TGCGCCAGCAGCCAAGATCAGGGCTTCTATGGCTACACCTTC. Translation gives CASSQDQGFYGYTF. The chain recombines TRBV4-1 with TRBJ1-2, with D possibly matching TRBD1 (5 bases). The V and J ends lost 0 bases and 4 bases respectively, with 9 bases between them. The CDR3 covers 14 residues. Germline-derived CDR1 and CDR2 are MGHRA and YSYEKL.

The rearrangement joins TRBV28 to TRBJ2-2; D call uncertain. This CDR3 is 14 amino acids long. V lost 2 bases and J lost 6, with 10 bases in between. Germline loops: CDR1 MDHEN, CDR2 SYDVKM. CDR3 bases: TGTGCCAGCAGTTTAGGCAGGTCGGCCGGGGAGCTGTTTTTT. Its protein is CASSLGRSAGELFF.

V is TRBV30 and J is TRBJ1-5, with TRBD1 matching over 8 bases. Germline V gene data show CDR1 as GTSNPN and CDR2 as SVGIG (reference sequence). Trimming at V came to 1 base and at J to 5 bases, leaving 13 bases not matched to a gene. The CDR3 extends over 17 amino acids. The chain's CDR3 is CAWSGCRARRGHQPQHF. DNA for the CDR3: TGTGCCTGGAGTGGTTGTCGGGCCCGCAGGGGGCATCAGCCCCAGCATTTT.

This clone was seen once. This sequence joins TRBV6-1 and TRBJ1-2, with a weak D call TRBD1 (6 bases). Germline loops: CDR1 MNHNS, CDR2 SASEGT. The CDR3 consists of 13 residues. The V gene lost 5 bases and the J gene lost 3 bases, with 10 bases spanning the gap. Written as DNA, the CDR3 is TGTGCCAGCAGTTTTGGACAGTACTATGGCTACACCTTC. Residues: CASSFGQYYGYTF.

The V gene is TRBV6-5, the J gene TRBJ1-6, with D uncertain. V lost 1 base, J lost 7 bases, and 5 bases lay in between. Looked up from germline, CDR1 is MNHEY and CDR2 is SVGAGI. The length of the CDR3 is 13 residues. CDR3 nucleotide sequence: TGTGCCAGCAGTTACTACTCCAATTCACCCCTCCACTTT. Amino acid sequence: CASSYYSNSPLHF.

The chain is built from TRBV6-1 and TRBJ2-7; the D is unclear. The ends were cut back, 2 bases at V and 4 bases at J, with 9 bases in the middle. The germline CDR1 and CDR2 sequences are MNHNS and SASEGT. This CDR3 is 13 amino acids long. Here the CDR3 reads CASSEFQIYEQYF. CDR3 nucleotides: TGTGCCAGCAGTGAATTCCAGATTTACGAGCAGTACTTC.

The V gene is TRBV7-2, the J gene TRBJ2-7; 13 bases map to TRBD2. Germline values: CDR1 SGHTA, CDR2 FQGNSA. V shed 5 bases, J shed 2 bases, and the junction held 3 bases outside the gene matches. This CDR3 region has 15 residues. The CDR3 spells CASSPTSGGAYEQYF. The DNA of the CDR3 is TGTGCCAGCAGCCCCACTAGCGGGGGGGCCTACGAGCAGTACTTC.

This clone came up a few times. The V gene is TRBV2, the J gene TRBJ2-2, with 8 bases identical to TRBD2. V lost 6 bases, J lost 4 bases, and 10 bases stayed unmatched. CDR1 and CDR2 from the germline V gene are SNHLY and FYNNEI. CDR3 length equals 16 residues. The CDR3 nucleotides read TGTGCCAGCAGGCCACGGGGGGGGAGTCCCACCGGGGAGCTGTTTTTT. Translated: CASRPRGGSPTGELFF.

This chain uses TRBV9 with TRBJ2-2, with D possibly being TRBD2 (6 bases). Trimming stripped 0 bases from V and 4 bases from J, with 10 bases between. The CDR3 runs 15 residues. In germline, CDR1 is SGDLS, CDR2 YYNGEE. The CDR3 reads CASSVDRRGTGELFF. The CDR3 DNA reads TGTGCCAGCAGCGTAGATCGGCGGGGCACCGGGGAGCTGTTTTTT.

The CDR3 spells CASSEGQSTDTQYF. The CDR3 DNA is TGTGCCAGCAGCGAAGGACAGTCCACAGATACGCAGTATTTT. The chain couples TRBV14 to TRBJ2-3, with TRBD1 as a possible D gene (6 bases). In germline, CDR1 is SGHDN, CDR2 FVKESK. The ends were cut back, 5 bases at V and 2 bases at J, with 11 bases in the middle. This CDR3 is 14 amino acids long.

This sequence joins TRBV9 and TRBJ1-2, with 8 bases that match TRBD1. Germline assignment: CDR1 SGDLS and CDR2 YYNGEE. J was trimmed by 0 bases and V by 5 bases; bases with no gene match: 6. This CDR3 spans 15 amino acids. CDR3 sequence: CASRDTGQANYGYTF. CDR3 coding DNA: TGTGCCAGCAGAGACACGGGACAGGCTAACTATGGCTACACCTTC.

This sequence joins TRBV5-4 and TRBJ2-7; weak D call: TRBD1 (5 bases). The CDR3 contains 15 residues. The germline CDR1 and CDR2 sequences are SGHNT and YYREEE (reference sequence). V was pared by 4 bases and J by 3 bases, with 17 bases between. CDR3 region: CASSGAGAGIYEQYF. The CDR3 DNA reads TGTGCCAGCAGCGGTGCTGGGGCAGGGATCTACGAGCAGTACTTC. Combining the CDR3 with reference TRBV5-4 and TRBJ2-7 gives the whole variable domain ETGVTQSPTHLIKTRGQQVTLRCSSQSGHNTVSWYQQALGQGPQFIFQYYREEENGRGNFPPRFSGLQFPNYSSELNVNALELDDSALYLCASSGAGAGIYEQYFGPGTRLTVT.

This chain joins TRBV11-2 and TRBJ1-6, with 11 bases aligning to TRBD1. The germline CDR1 and CDR2 sequences are SGHAT and FQNNGV. The length of the CDR3 is 15 residues. Trimming cost V 6 bases and J 6 bases; bases outside gene matches: 4. In DNA, the CDR3 is TGTGCCAGCAGATCCGGGACAGGGGGTAATTCACCCCTCCACTTT. Translated: CASRSGTGGNSPLHF.

By share, this clone ranks as medium-sized. The genes are TRBV29-1 and TRBJ2-1; weak D call: TRBD2 (6 bases). Deletions cut 0 bases from V and 0 bases from J, with 15 bases between. Looked up from germline, CDR1 is SQVTM and CDR2 is ANQGSEA. This CDR3 is built from 17 residues. The CDR3 coding sequence is TGCAGCGTTGAAGATATTGGCGGGATGAGCTCCTACAATGAGCAGTTCTTC. Protein sequence: CSVEDIGGMSSYNEQFF.

The CDR3 sequence is CASSINRGPGELFF. CDR3 in DNA: TGTGCCAGTAGTATAAACAGGGGGCCCGGGGAGCTGTTTTTT. The genes are TRBV19 and TRBJ2-2; TRBD1 agrees at 9 bases. In germline, CDR1 is LNHDA, CDR2 SQIVND (reference sequence). V trimming: 2 bases; J trimming: 6 bases; junction bases outside the gene matches: 1. CDR3 length equals 14 residues.

The V gene is TRBV6-1, the J gene TRBJ1-2, with 8 bases that match TRBD1. Germline V CDR1 and CDR2: MNHNS, SASEGT. The CDR3 loop spans 14 amino acids. V trimming: 5 bases; J trimming: 7 bases; junction bases outside the gene matches: 9. This CDR3 is CASSPGGYRGGYTF. CDR3 nucleotides: TGTGCCAGCAGTCCAGGGGGCTACAGGGGTGGCTACACCTTC.

The J gene is TRBJ2-7, the V gene TRBV5-4; 7 nucleotides match TRBD2. Trimming removed 7 bases from V and 0 bases from J; junction bases left unmatched: 4. The CDR3 has 13 amino acids. Germline V gives CDR1 SGHNT, CDR2 YYREEE (reference sequence). This CDR3 reads CASGRGGSYEQYF. CDR3 sequence (DNA): TGTGCCAGCGGACGCGGGGGCTCCTACGAGCAGTACTTC.

This clone was counted only a few times. This sequence joins TRBV7-6 and TRBJ2-7; D is uncertain. Per germline, CDR1 SGHVS and CDR2 FNYEAQ. V was trimmed by 5 bases and J by 7 bases, leaving 12 bases between them. The CDR3 contains 12 residues. This CDR3 reads CASSHNSGEQYF. In DNA form, the CDR3 reads TGTGCCAGCAGCCATAACTCCGGGGAGCAGTACTTC.

The chain links TRBV5-6 to TRBJ1-1; D gene unclear. V lost 0 bases to trimming and J lost 4 bases, with 7 bases between them. This CDR3 contains 13 residues. Germline V CDR1 and CDR2: SGHDT, YYEEEE. The DNA for the CDR3 is TGTGCCAGCAGCTTGGTATCGGGCACTGAAGCTTTCTTT. It yields the protein CASSLVSGTEAFF.

The rearrangement links TRBV30 to TRBJ1-2; possible D gene TRBD1, 5 bases. CDR1 and CDR2 (germline): GTSNPN, SVGIG (reference sequence). V was shortened by 4 bases and J by 7 bases, with 16 bases between the two germline ends. This CDR3 spans 13 amino acids. The CDR3 DNA sequence: TGTGCCTGGACCCAGGGCCAATTGGGTGGCTACACCTTC. It is translated as CAWTQGQLGGYTF.

The V call is TRBV7-3, the J call TRBJ2-1; 11 nucleotides line up with TRBD2. Germline trimming cut 5 bases from V and 4 bases from J; bases unmatched to any gene: 1. Per germline, CDR1 SGHTA and CDR2 FQGTGA. The CDR3 totals 14 residues. The CDR3 nucleotides are TGTGCCAGCAGCCTAGCGGGGGGTTACAATGAGCAGTTCTTC. Protein: CASSLAGGYNEQFF.

The rearrangement uses TRBV7-7 and TRBJ2-3, with 9 bases aligning to TRBD1. CDR3 size: 14 residues. V lost 4 bases and J lost 6; bases outside the gene matches: 5. Germline CDR1 is SSHAT and CDR2 is FNYEAQ (reference sequence). CDR3 in amino acids: CASSSTGGSDTQYF. CDR3 DNA: TGTGCCAGCAGCTCGACAGGGGGTTCGGATACGCAGTATTTT. Full variable domain (missing parts from reference TRBV7-7 and TRBJ2-3): GAGVSQSPRYKVTKRGQDVTLRCDPISSHATLYWYQQALGQGPEFLTYFNYEAQPDKSGLPSDRFSAERPEGSISTLTIQRTEQRDSAMYRCASSSTGGSDTQYFGPGTRLTVL.

In its sample, this clone was seen once. The chain combines TRBV4-2 with TRBJ1-5; possibly TRBD1 for D (5 bases). Germline values: CDR1 LGHNA, CDR2 YNFKEQ. Trimming took 0 bases from V and 7 from J, leaving 10 bases between them. This CDR3 contains 14 residues. This chain's CDR3 is CASSQDLRDQPQHF. The CDR3 nucleotides are TGTGCCAGCAGCCAAGATTTGCGGGACCAGCCCCAGCATTTT.

This clone occurred once. The chain uses TRBV30 and TRBJ1-2; no reliable D call. Germline CDR1 GTSNPN, CDR2 SVGIG (reference sequence). The CDR3 extends over 13 amino acids. Trimming shortened V by 0 bases and J by 4 bases, and 9 bases separated the two germline ends. The CDR3 sequence: CAWSVVYGYGYTF. The CDR3 DNA is TGTGCCTGGAGTGTAGTATACGGCTATGGCTACACCTTC. The variable domain in full, with the rest retrieved from reference TRBV30 and TRBJ1-2, is SQTIHQWPATLVQPVGSPLSLECTVEGTSNPNLYWYRQAAGRGLQLLFYSVGIGQISSEVPQNLSASRPQDRQFILSSKKLLLSDSGFYLCAWSVVYGYGYTFGSGTRLTVV.

The chain has TRBV9 and TRBJ2-7; no definite D call. Per the germline V gene, CDR1 is SGDLS and CDR2 is YYNGEE. V dropped 1 base and J dropped 0 bases, with 17 bases sitting between them. The length of the CDR3 is 17 residues. This CDR3 reads CASSVSRSGTSSYEQYF. CDR3 bases: TGTGCCAGCAGCGTAAGTCGGTCAGGAACAAGCTCCTACGAGCAGTACTTC.

The V call is TRBV5-1, the J call TRBJ1-5; 7 bases line up with TRBD1. Trimming cost V 4 bases and J 15 bases; bases outside gene matches: 19. Germline V lookup: CDR1 SGHRS, CDR2 YFSETQ. This CDR3 spans 15 amino acids. The CDR3 bases are TGCGCCAGCAGCCCGGGACTTCCGGGGACAGCCTTATTGCATTTT. This sequence encodes CASSPGLPGTALLHF.

The chain has TRBV5-4 and TRBJ2-7; the D gene is possibly TRBD2 (5 bases). The CDR3 runs 12 residues. Deletions cut 0 bases from V and 6 bases from J, with 7 bases between. Germline CDR1 reads SGHNT; CDR2 reads YYREEE (reference sequence). The CDR3 region has the DNA TGTGCCAGCAGCTTGGAGGCGGGCGAGCAGTACTTC. This encodes CASSLEAGEQYF.

Regarding this clone: Relative to the germline gene, one junction end is altered; a read error may explain this. V and J are TRBV7-8 and TRBJ1-2; TRBD1 agrees at 12 bases. The germline V gene encodes CDR1 SGHVS and CDR2 FQNEAQ. This CDR3 is built from 14 residues. CDR3: CASSPRDRGRLEDF. The CDR3 bases are TGTGCCAGCAGCCCACGGGACAGGGGGCGACTCGAAGACTTC. Full variable domain (remainder filled in from reference TRBV7-8 and TRBJ1-2): GAGVSQSPRYKVAKRGQDVALRCDPISGHVSLFWYQQALGQGPEFLTYFQNEAQLDKSGLPSDRFFAERPEGSVSTLKIQRTQQEDSAVYLCASSPRDRGRLEDFGSGTRLTVV.